This T cell receptor (beta chain) comes out of a study of blood T cells in healthy people across ages. Whole-study findings and limits: Naive and antigen-experienced cells could not be conclusively compared, given unsorted PBMCs. TCR beta diversity per million T cells fell roughly linearly with age.

Concerning this clonotype: The antigen remains undetermined.

Alongside a J-beta primer mix, a sample-barcoded 5' primer served in a second PCR lasting roughly 6 to 12 cycles. Each of the cDNA molecules was tagged by a template-switch adaptor with 12 random nucleotides. TCRdb fed the 5' RACE reads into MiXCR, producing one record per CDR3 protein. This table holds over 1,500,000 distinct CDR3 sequences, just under 50% found once. V lost 2 bases, J lost 0 bases, and 14 bases lay in between. The length of the CDR3 is 16 residues. Germline CDR1 is SGDLS and CDR2 is YYNGEE. J is TRBJ2-5 and V is TRBV9, with D perhaps TRBD2 (5 bases). The sequencing input was blood. The source of this sequence is a woman between 40 and 50 years old in good health. The CDR3 DNA is TGTGCCAGCAGCGTGCTAGCTGGTCTGTACCAAGAGACCCAGTACTTC. This gives the protein CASSVLAGLYQETQYF. The whole variable domain, remainder taken from reference TRBV9 and TRBJ2-5, is DSGVTQTPKHLITATGQRVTLRCSPRSGDLSVYWYQQSLDQGLQFLIQYYNGEERAKGNILERFSAQQFPDLHSELNLSSLELGDSALYFCASSVLAGLYQETQYFGPGTRLLVL.